The 22 T cell receptor beta chains reported below all come from one sample, sequenced in a study of cytomegalovirus exposure and HLA in healthy donors. Profiling relied on immunoSEQ multiplex PCR, and the TCRdb table lists in-frame clones only, not all of them. The sample comprises about 150,000 clones, approximately 93% of which are singletons, and 0.6% to 0.8% rests with the top ten. Sequencing input: PBMCs. These receptors were taken from a man between 18 and 29 years old in good health and CMV-seronegative.

The chain uses TRBV7-6 and TRBJ1-6, with 7 bases lining up with TRBD1. The V gene's germline CDR1 is SGHVS and CDR2 FNYEAQ. The CDR3 extends over 17 amino acids. Losses at the gene ends were 5 bases for V and 0 bases for J; bases not matched to a gene: 7. The DNA for the CDR3 is TGTGCCAGCAGCCCGGGACAGCGCAGCTCCTATAATTCACCCCTCCACTTT. Translated: CASSPGQRSSYNSPLHF.

The chain has TRBV29-1 and TRBJ2-1; 8 bases align to TRBD2. Germline trimming cut 4 bases from V and 10 bases from J; bases unmatched to any gene: 12. Germline CDR1 SQVTM, CDR2 ANQGSEA. The CDR3 spans 14 residues. CDR3 in amino acids: CSVGEPGLGIEQFF. CDR3 nucleotides: TGCAGCGTTGGCGAACCGGGACTAGGAATCGAGCAGTTCTTC.

The rearrangement uses TRBV5-1 and TRBJ2-3; tentatively, D is TRBD2 (5 bases). This CDR3 region has 13 residues. Per the germline V gene, CDR1 is SGHRS and CDR2 is YFSETQ. With 6 bases removed from V and 4 bases from J, the gap between germline ends came to 12 bases. In nucleotides, the CDR3 is TGCGCCAGCATGAGAGGGTTGGCAGATACGCAGTATTTT. It encodes CASMRGLADTQYF. Drawing the rest from reference TRBV5-1 and TRBJ2-3, the complete variable domain is KAGVTQTPRYLIKTRGQQVTLSCSPISGHRSVSWYQQTPGQGLQFLFEYFSETQRNKGNFPGRFSGRQFSNSRSEMNVSTLELGDSALYLCASMRGLADTQYFGPGTRLTVL.

This clone came up once. The rearrangement joins TRBV11-2 to TRBJ1-5; 9 nucleotides align to TRBD1. The CDR3 has 14 amino acids. Unmatched junction bases numbered 1, after V lost 1 base and J lost 6 bases. Germline assignment: CDR1 SGHAT and CDR2 FQNNGV. CDR3 amino acids: CASSLGDRVQPQHF. The CDR3 DNA sequence: TGTGCCAGCAGCTTAGGGGACAGGGTTCAGCCCCAGCATTTT.

This clone was observed once. This rearrangement joins TRBV27 to TRBJ1-1; D uncertain. CDR1 is MNHEY and CDR2 is SMNVEV in the germline V gene (reference sequence). The CDR3 sequence is 13 residues long. With 4 bases removed from V and 1 base from J, the gap between germline ends came to 7 bases. CDR3 protein: CASSSQENTEAFF. The CDR3 bases are TGTGCCAGCAGTTCGCAGGAGAACACTGAAGCTTTCTTT.

The genes are TRBV19 and TRBJ2-5; 10 nucleotides match TRBD1. V gave up 7 bases and J gave up 5 bases; unmatched junction bases: 10. CDR1 and CDR2 from the germline V gene are LNHDA and SQIVND (reference sequence). The CDR3 sequence is 15 residues long. Written as DNA, the CDR3 is TGTGCCAGTAATCGGGAGGGACAGGGGAGGGAGACCCAGTACTTC. Its translation is CASNREGQGRETQYF.

The V call is TRBV7-9, the J call TRBJ1-5; unclear D gene. The CDR3 totals 14 residues. Trimming took 1 base from V and 8 from J, leaving 12 bases between them. Germline-derived CDR1 and CDR2 are SEHNR and FQNEAQ (reference sequence). CDR3 nucleotide sequence: TGTGCCAGCAGCTTAGGGGCCCATCCTGAGCCCCAGCATTTT. It is translated as CASSLGAHPEPQHF.

This clone was seen a few times. The chain combines TRBV20-1 with TRBJ2-7; D unclear. V lost 3 bases and J 7 bases, leaving 7 bases between the germline ends. This CDR3 comprises 10 residues. Germline CDR1 DFQATT, CDR2 SNEGSKA (reference sequence). Written as DNA, the CDR3 is TGCAGTGCTAGTCACGGGGAGCAGTACTTC. This encodes CSASHGEQYF.

The rearrangement joins TRBV7-6 to TRBJ2-7; TRBD2 aligns across 11 bases. Trimming at V came to 2 bases and at J to 4 bases, leaving 10 bases not matched to a gene. The CDR3 is 17 residues long. Germline CDR1 and CDR2: SGHVS and FNYEAQ. CDR3 in DNA: TGTGCCAGCAGCTTAATAAGTCCACTAGCGGGGGAATACGAGCAGTACTTC. Its protein product is CASSLISPLAGEYEQYF.

The chain links TRBV27 to TRBJ1-1; D is possibly TRBD1 (5 bases). This CDR3 has 15 amino acids. The ends were cut back, 7 bases at V and 0 bases at J, with 15 bases in the middle. In germline, CDR1 is MNHEY, CDR2 SMNVEV (reference sequence). The CDR3 here is CASIPGWGLNTEAFF. As DNA, the CDR3 is TGTGCCAGCATCCCCGGGTGGGGCTTGAACACTGAAGCTTTCTTT.

This clone was observed once. The CDR3 coding sequence is TGCGCCAGCAGCAACCGACTGGGAGCTAGCACAGATACGCAGTATTTT. This gives the protein CASSNRLGASTDTQYF. The V call is TRBV5-1, the J call TRBJ2-3; D perhaps matches TRBD2 (5 bases). Trimming cost V 4 bases and J 0 bases, with 15 bases left between them. Germline CDR1 and CDR2: SGHRS and YFSETQ. This CDR3 spans 16 amino acids.

The chain has TRBV5-1 and TRBJ1-6; perhaps TRBD1 as D (6 bases). V was cut by 0 bases and J by 9 bases, with 10 bases left in between. The CDR3 sequence is 14 residues long. The germline CDR1 and CDR2 sequences are SGHRS and YFSETQ. CDR3 region: CASSLAGRGSPLHF. In DNA, the CDR3 is TGCGCCAGCAGCTTGGCCGGCAGGGGTTCACCCCTCCACTTT.

The genes are TRBV11-3 and TRBJ2-1; 8 nucleotides agree with TRBD1. Germline CDR1 and CDR2: SGHNT and YENEEA. The CDR3 is 13 residues long. V shed 5 bases and J 7 bases; nucleotides not matched to a gene: 4. CDR3: CASSRRDRNEQFF. Here the CDR3 DNA reads TGTGCCAGCAGCCGCCGGGACAGGAATGAGCAGTTCTTC.

The rearrangement joins TRBV27 to TRBJ2-7; 7 nucleotides line up with TRBD1. From germline, CDR1 is MNHEY and CDR2 SMNVEV (reference sequence). Trimming at V came to 5 bases and at J to 3 bases, leaving 10 bases not matched to a gene. The CDR3 totals 15 residues. The CDR3 reads CASSARQGQFYEQYV. The CDR3 DNA reads as TGTGCCAGCAGTGCCCGACAGGGACAGTTCTACGAGCAGTACGTC.

The V and J genes are TRBV5-1 and TRBJ2-5, with a weak D call TRBD1 (5 bases). The V end lost 0 bases, the J end lost 3 bases, and 6 bases lay between the germline ends. The CDR3 spans 13 residues. Germline V gives CDR1 SGHRS, CDR2 YFSETQ. CDR3 sequence: CASSLEQEETQYF. The DNA for the CDR3 is TGCGCCAGCAGCTTGGAACAGGAAGAGACCCAGTACTTC.

The chain uses TRBV4-1 and TRBJ2-1; 8 bases align to TRBD2. Germline values: CDR1 MGHRA, CDR2 YSYEKL. The CDR3 consists of 15 residues. V shed 4 bases, J shed 4 bases, and the junction held 6 bases outside the gene matches. The DNA for the CDR3 is TGCGCCAGCAGCCCAGTGGGACTAGGGTACAATGAGCAGTTCTTC. This codes for CASSPVGLGYNEQFF.

The V and J genes are TRBV30 and TRBJ2-3; no definite D call. With 3 bases removed from V and 5 bases from J, the gap between germline ends came to 3 bases. This CDR3 is 10 amino acids long. From germline, CDR1 is GTSNPN and CDR2 SVGIG (reference sequence). In DNA, the CDR3 is TGTGCCTGGAGCCAAGATACGCAGTATTTT. This gives the protein CAWSQDTQYF.

The chain employs TRBV9 and TRBJ2-4; tentative D call: TRBD2 (5 bases). This CDR3 contains 13 residues. Germline CDR1 and CDR2: SGDLS and YYNGEE. V gave up 2 bases and J gave up 7 bases, with 10 bases separating them. The CDR3 region is CASSVEGSNIQYF. The CDR3 nucleotides read TGTGCCAGCAGCGTTGAAGGGAGCAACATTCAGTACTTC.

The chain links TRBV6-5 to TRBJ1-2; a weak D match, TRBD1 (6 bases). The CDR3 spans 14 residues. Germline lookup yields CDR1 MNHEY and CDR2 SVGAGI. Trimming took off 6 bases at V and 4 bases at J, with 15 bases between the two ends. CDR3 nucleotide sequence: TGTGCCAGCAGGCCCACCTGGACAGTCTATGGCTACACCTTC. This encodes CASRPTWTVYGYTF.

V usage is TRBV7-8 and J usage is TRBJ2-5, with 9 positions matching TRBD2. CDR1 and CDR2 from the germline V gene are SGHVS and FQNEAQ. V lost 0 bases and J lost 3; bases outside the gene matches: 11. This CDR3 is built from 18 residues. The CDR3 DNA is TGTGCCAGCAGCTTAGCGCCCCTAGCGGGGATTGTGGAAGAGACCCAGTACTTC. Its protein is CASSLAPLAGIVEETQYF.

The chain employs TRBV2 and TRBJ1-3, with no clear D. The CDR3 extends over 16 amino acids. Germline CDR1 and CDR2: SNHLY and FYNNEI. With 3 bases removed from V and 0 bases from J, the gap between germline ends came to 12 bases. The CDR3 sequence: CASSEGSQGSGNTIYF. CDR3 in DNA: TGTGCCAGCAGTGAGGGGAGTCAAGGCTCTGGAAACACCATATATTTT.

V is TRBV5-6 and J is TRBJ1-1; D possibly corresponds to TRBD1 (6 bases). The V and J ends lost 4 bases and 1 base respectively, with 11 bases between them. Germline V gene lookup returns CDR1 SGHDT and CDR2 YYEEEE. The CDR3 consists of 14 residues. CDR3 residues: CASSGTLQNTEAFF. The CDR3 bases are TGTGCCAGCAGCGGGACACTCCAGAACACTGAAGCTTTCTTT.